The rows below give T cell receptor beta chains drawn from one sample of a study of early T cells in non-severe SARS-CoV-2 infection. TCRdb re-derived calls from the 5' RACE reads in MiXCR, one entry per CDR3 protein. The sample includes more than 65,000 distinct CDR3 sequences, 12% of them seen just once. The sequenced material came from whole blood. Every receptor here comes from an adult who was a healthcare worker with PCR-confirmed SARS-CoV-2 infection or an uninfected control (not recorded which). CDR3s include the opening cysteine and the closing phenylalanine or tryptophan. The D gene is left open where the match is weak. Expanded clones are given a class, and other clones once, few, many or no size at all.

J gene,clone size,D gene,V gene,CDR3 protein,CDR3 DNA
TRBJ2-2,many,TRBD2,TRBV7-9,CASSLFGTTTGELFF,TGTGCCAGCAGCCTTTTCGGGACTACCACCGGGGAGCTGTTTTTT
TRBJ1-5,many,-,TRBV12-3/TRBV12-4,CASTVRGKQPQHF,TGTGCCAGCACCGTAAGGGGGAAACAGCCCCAGCATTTT
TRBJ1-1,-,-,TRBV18,CASSLQGKNTEAFF,TGTGCCAGCTCGCTCCAGGGGAAAAACACTGAAGCTTTCTTT
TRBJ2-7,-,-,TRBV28,CASSLNEQYF,TGTGCCAGCAGTCTCAACGAGCAGTACTTC
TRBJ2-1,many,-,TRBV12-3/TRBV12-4,CASIPGPTLNEQFF,TGTGCCAGCATCCCGGGACCTACTCTCAATGAGCAGTTCTTC
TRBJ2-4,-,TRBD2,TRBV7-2,CASSISGVTTKNIQYF,TGTGCCAGCAGCATTAGCGGGGTGACAACCAAAAACATTCAGTACTTC
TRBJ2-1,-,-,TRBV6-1,CASRLAGSNEQFF,TGTGCCAGCAGACTAGCAGGATCCAATGAGCAGTTCTTC
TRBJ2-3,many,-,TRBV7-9,CASSPAGVWGNTQYF,TGTGCCAGCAGCCCCGCCGGGGTCTGGGGGAATACGCAGTATTTT
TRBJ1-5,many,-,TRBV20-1,CSAKGLLKPQHF,TGCAGTGCTAAGGGACTGCTGAAGCCCCAGCATTTT
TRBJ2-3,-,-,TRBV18,CASSPPTIPSTDTQYF,TGTGCCAGCTCACCACCGACAATCCCCAGCACAGATACGCAGTATTTT
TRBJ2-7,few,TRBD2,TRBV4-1,CASSQDGNGRPSLEQYF,TGCGCCAGCAGCCAAGACGGGAACGGGAGGCCCTCTCTCGAGCAGTACTTC
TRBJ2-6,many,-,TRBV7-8,CASTSRAVLSGANVLTF,TGTGCCAGCACCTCGAGGGCCGTTCTCTCTGGGGCCAACGTCCTGACTTTC
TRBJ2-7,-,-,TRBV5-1,CASSQGHRELQYF,TGCGCCAGCAGTCAGGGACACCGAGAGCTGCAGTACTTC
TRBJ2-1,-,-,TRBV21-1,CASTNSGSKEYRDNEQFF,TGTGCCAGCACCAATAGCGGGAGTAAGGAATATAGGGACAATGAGCAGTTCTTC
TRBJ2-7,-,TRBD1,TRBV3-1,CASSRDRVYEQYF,TGTGCCAGCAGCCGGGACAGGGTCTACGAGCAGTACTTC
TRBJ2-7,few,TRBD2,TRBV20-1,CSARAGGRSYEQYF,TGCAGTGCAAGAGCGGGCGGGAGGTCCTACGAGCAGTACTTC
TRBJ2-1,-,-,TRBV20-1,CSAPHSYNEQFF,TGCAGTGCCCCCCACTCCTACAATGAGCAGTTCTTC
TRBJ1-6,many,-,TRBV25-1,CASSRRQDASPLHF,TGTGCCAGCTCTCGTAGGCAGGACGCTTCACCCCTCCACTTT
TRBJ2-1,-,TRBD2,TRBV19,CASSMSGRANEQFF,TGTGCCAGTAGTATGAGCGGGAGGGCCAATGAGCAGTTCTTC
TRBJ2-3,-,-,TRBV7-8,CASSVEGGSSTDTQYF,TGTGCCAGCAGCGTAGAGGGCGGGTCAAGCACAGATACGCAGTATTTT
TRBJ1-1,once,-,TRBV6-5,CASSYDGNTEAFF,TGTGCCAGCAGTTACGACGGGAACACTGAAGCTTTCTTT
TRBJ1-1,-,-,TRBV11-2,CASSLGNAAYF,TGTGCCAGCAGCTTAGGGAACGCAGCTTACTTT
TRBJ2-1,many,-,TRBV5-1,CASRRGTLNEQFF,TGCGCCAGCAGACGCGGGACCCTCAATGAGCAGTTCTTC
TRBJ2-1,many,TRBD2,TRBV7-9,CASSLEAGARNEQFF,TGTGCCAGCAGCTTAGAAGCGGGGGCGAGGAATGAGCAGTTCTTC
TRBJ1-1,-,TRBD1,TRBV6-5,CASSYEGARTEAFF,TGTGCCAGCAGTTACGAGGGGGCGAGAACTGAAGCTTTCTTT
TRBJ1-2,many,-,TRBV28,CASTRASVGYGYTF,TGTGCCAGCACCCGGGCCTCAGTAGGCTATGGCTACACCTTC
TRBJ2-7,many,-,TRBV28,CASRSLGEGPTF,TGTGCCAGCAGGTCACTCGGGGAAGGGCCAACCTTC
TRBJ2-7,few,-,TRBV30,CAWSGLAREQYF,TGTGCCTGGAGTGGACTCGCCCGCGAGCAGTACTTC
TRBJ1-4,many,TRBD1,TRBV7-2,CASSSRQGAGGKLFF,TGTGCCAGCAGCTCTCGACAGGGGGCAGGGGGAAAACTGTTTTTT
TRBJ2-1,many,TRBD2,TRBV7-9,CASLPVAGGQGEQFF,TGTGCCAGCCTTCCGGTAGCGGGAGGGCAGGGTGAGCAGTTCTTC
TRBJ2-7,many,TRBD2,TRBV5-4,CASSLSLAGDPEQYF,TGTGCCAGCAGCTTAAGCCTAGCGGGAGACCCCGAGCAGTACTTC
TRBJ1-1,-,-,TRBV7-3,CASRNRVGTEAFF,TGTGCCAGCAGGAACAGGGTTGGCACTGAAGCTTTCTTT
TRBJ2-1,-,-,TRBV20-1,CSARGADGSSYNEQFF,TGCAGTGCTAGAGGTGCCGACGGGAGTAGCTACAATGAGCAGTTCTTC
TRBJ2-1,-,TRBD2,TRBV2,CASSGLAGYNEQFF,TGTGCCAGCAGTGGACTAGCGGGGTACAATGAGCAGTTCTTC
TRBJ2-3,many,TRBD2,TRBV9,CASSLSGKMDTQYF,TGTGCCAGCAGCCTTAGCGGGAAGATGGATACGCAGTATTTT
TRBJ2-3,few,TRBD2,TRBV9,CASSVEGLAATDTQYF,TGTGCCAGCAGCGTAGAGGGACTAGCGGCAACAGATACGCAGTATTTT
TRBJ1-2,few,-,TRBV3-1,CASSQDPGGMRSYTF,TGTGCCAGCAGCCAAGACCCAGGCGGGATGAGGAGCTACACCTTC
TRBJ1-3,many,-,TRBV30,CAWGQLFSGNTIYF,TGTGCCTGGGGACAGCTCTTCTCTGGAAACACCATATATTTT
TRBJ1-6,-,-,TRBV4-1,CASSQDPTDLNSPLHF,TGCGCCAGCAGCCAAGATCCGACAGATTTGAATTCACCCCTCCACTTT
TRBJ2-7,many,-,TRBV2,CASSEALRGREQYF,TGTGCCAGCAGTGAAGCGCTTCGGGGGCGCGAGCAGTACTTC
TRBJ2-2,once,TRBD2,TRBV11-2,CASRRGSGRPGELFF,TGTGCCAGCAGGAGGGGAAGCGGGAGGCCCGGGGAGCTGTTTTTT
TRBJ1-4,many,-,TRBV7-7,CASSFGRGHQATNEKLFF,TGTGCCAGCAGCTTTGGGCGGGGACACCAAGCAACTAATGAAAAACTGTTTTTT
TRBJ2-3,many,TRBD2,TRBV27,CASRVSGGRKSDTQYF,TGTGCCAGCCGTGTCAGTGGCGGGAGAAAGTCAGATACGCAGTATTTT
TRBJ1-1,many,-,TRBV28,CASSYSDTEAFF,TGTGCCAGCAGCTACTCCGACACTGAAGCTTTCTTT
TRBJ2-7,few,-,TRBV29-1,CSVSQLYSISYEQYF,TGCAGCGTTTCCCAACTGTACAGCATTTCCTACGAGCAGTACTTC
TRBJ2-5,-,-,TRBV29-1,CSVLGLPGGDQETQYF,TGCAGCGTTCTCGGGCTCCCCGGCGGGGACCAAGAGACCCAGTACTTC
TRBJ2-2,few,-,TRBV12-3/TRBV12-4,CASSHLRLNTGELFF,TGTGCCAGCAGTCATTTGCGACTGAACACCGGGGAGCTGTTTTTT